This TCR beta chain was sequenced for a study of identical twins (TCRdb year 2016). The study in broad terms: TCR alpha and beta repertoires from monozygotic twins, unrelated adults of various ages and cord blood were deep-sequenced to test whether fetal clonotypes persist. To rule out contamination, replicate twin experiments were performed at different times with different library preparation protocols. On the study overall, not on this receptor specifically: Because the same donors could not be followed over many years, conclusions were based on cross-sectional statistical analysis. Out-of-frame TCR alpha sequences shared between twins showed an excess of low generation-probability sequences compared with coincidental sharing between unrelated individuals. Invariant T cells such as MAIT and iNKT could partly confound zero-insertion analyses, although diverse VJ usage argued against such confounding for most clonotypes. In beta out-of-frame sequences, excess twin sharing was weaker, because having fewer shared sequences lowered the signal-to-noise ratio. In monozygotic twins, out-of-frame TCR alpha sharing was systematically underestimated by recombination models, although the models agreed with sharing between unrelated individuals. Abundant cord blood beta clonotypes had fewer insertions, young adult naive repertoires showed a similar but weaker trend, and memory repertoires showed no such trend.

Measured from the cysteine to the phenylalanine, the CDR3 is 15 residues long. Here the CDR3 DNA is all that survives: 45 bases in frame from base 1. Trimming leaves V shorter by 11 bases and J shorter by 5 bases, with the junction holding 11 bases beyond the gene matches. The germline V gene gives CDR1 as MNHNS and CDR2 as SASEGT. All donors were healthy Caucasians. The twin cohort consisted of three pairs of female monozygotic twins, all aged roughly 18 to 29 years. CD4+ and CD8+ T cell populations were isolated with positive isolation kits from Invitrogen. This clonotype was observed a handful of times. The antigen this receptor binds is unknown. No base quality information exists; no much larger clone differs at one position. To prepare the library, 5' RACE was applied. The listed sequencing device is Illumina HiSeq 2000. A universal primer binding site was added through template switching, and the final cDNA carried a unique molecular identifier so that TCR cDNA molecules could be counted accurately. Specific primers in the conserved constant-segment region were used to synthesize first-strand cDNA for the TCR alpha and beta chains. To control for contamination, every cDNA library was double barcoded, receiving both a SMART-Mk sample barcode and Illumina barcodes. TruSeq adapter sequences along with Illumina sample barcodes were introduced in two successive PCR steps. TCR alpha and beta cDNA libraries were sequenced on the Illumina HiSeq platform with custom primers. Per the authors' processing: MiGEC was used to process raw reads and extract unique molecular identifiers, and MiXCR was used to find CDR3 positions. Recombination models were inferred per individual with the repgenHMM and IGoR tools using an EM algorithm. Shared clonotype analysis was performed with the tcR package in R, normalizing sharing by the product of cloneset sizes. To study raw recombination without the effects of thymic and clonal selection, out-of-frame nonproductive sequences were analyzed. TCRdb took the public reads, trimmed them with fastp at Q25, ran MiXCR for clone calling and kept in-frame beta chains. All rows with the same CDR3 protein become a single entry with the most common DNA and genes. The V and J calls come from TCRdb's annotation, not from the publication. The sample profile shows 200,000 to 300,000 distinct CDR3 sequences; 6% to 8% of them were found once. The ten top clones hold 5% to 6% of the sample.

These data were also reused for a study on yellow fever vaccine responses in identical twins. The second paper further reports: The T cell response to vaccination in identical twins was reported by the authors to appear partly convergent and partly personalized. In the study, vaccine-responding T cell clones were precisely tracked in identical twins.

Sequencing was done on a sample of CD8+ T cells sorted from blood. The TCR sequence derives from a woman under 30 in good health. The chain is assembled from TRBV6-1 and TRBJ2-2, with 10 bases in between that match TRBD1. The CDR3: CALETGTGDTGELFF. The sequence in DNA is TGTGCCCTCGAGACGGGGACAGGGGATACCGGGGAGCTGTTTTTT.